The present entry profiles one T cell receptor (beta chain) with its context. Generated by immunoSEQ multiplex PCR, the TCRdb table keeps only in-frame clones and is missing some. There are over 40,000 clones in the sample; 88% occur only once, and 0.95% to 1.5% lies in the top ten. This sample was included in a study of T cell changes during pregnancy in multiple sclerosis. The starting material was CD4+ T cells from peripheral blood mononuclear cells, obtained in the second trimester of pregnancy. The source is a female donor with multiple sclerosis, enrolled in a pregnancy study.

This chain's CDR3 is CASSPRQGLETQYF. In DNA, the CDR3 is TGTGCCAGCAGTCCAAGACAGGGGTTAGAGACCCAGTACTTC. V usage is TRBV6-1 and J usage is TRBJ2-5, with 8 bases lining up with TRBD1. J lost 4 bases, V lost 5 bases, and 6 bases had no gene match. Germline CDR1 MNHNS, CDR2 SASEGT. The CDR3 contains 14 residues.